Listed below are T cell receptor beta chains from one sample, sequenced in a study of spatial heterogeneity in lung cancer. Each CDR3 protein gets one entry after TCRdb re-called the 5' RACE reads with MiXCR. The table has just under 1,500 distinct CDR3 sequences, 7.8% seen once. Sample: normal lung tissue next to the tumor, taken at surgery. These receptors originate from a female donor with early-stage non-small cell lung cancer. The CDR3 runs from the conserved cysteine through the conserved F or W. The D gene is left open where the match is weak. Clone size appears in some rows only: once, few, many, or a class for an expanded clone.

V: TRBV18; size: large; J: TRBJ2-6; D: -; DNA: TGTGCCAGCTCTGCGGCGACAGCCAGCTCTGGGGCCAACGTCCTGACTTTC; CDR3: CASSAATASSGANVLTF
V: TRBV6-5; size: large; J: TRBJ2-3; D: -; DNA: TGTGCCAGCAGTCTACGGGGAGAGGGCACAGATACGCAGTATTTT; CDR3: CASSLRGEGTDTQYF
V: TRBV7-2; size: many; J: TRBJ2-7; D: -; DNA: TGTGCCAGCAGCTTATTTCTACTACGCGAGCAGTACTTC; CDR3: CASSLFLLREQYF
V: TRBV29-1; size: large; J: TRBJ2-1; D: TRBD2; DNA: TGCAGCGGGCGGGAGAATTACAATGAGCAGTTCTTC; CDR3: CSGRENYNEQFF
V: TRBV7-9; size: many; J: TRBJ2-4; D: -; DNA: TGTGCCAGCAGTCGTACAGTCCTTATGGCCAAAAACATTCAGTACTTC; CDR3: CASSRTVLMAKNIQYF
V: TRBV23-1; size: medium-sized; J: TRBJ2-5; D: -; DNA: TGCGCCAGCAGTCGAGGACCTTCTTCTGGCCTAGAGACCCAGTACTTC; CDR3: CASSRGPSSGLETQYF
V: TRBV11-2; size: -; J: TRBJ1-4; D: -; DNA: TGTGCCAGCAGAAGGCCAGGGACGAATGAAAAACTGTTTTTT; CDR3: CASRRPGTNEKLFF
V: TRBV4-1; size: few; J: TRBJ2-7; D: -; DNA: TGCGCCAGCAGCCATACCTGGCCAAGGGGCCTATACGAGCAGTACTTC; CDR3: CASSHTWPRGLYEQYF
V: TRBV7-6; size: medium-sized; J: TRBJ1-1; D: -; DNA: TGTGCCAGCAGAGCCGACACCAACACTGAAGCTTTCTTT; CDR3: CASRADTNTEAFF
V: TRBV28; size: medium-sized; J: TRBJ1-2; D: -; DNA: TGTGCCAGCAGTTTTTGGGAGTATGGCTACACCTTC; CDR3: CASSFWEYGYTF
V: TRBV29-1; size: medium-sized; J: TRBJ2-4; D: TRBD2; DNA: TGCAGCGTTGAGTTGGCTAGCGGGATACAGTACTTC; CDR3: CSVELASGIQYF
V: TRBV24-1; size: -; J: TRBJ1-3; D: -; DNA: TGTGCCACCAGTTTTTGGAGCTCTGGAAACACCATATATTTT; CDR3: CATSFWSSGNTIYF
V: TRBV6-5; size: -; J: TRBJ1-3; D: -; DNA: TGTGCCAGCAGTTACGGTCAGGGGATGGACACCATATATTTT; CDR3: CASSYGQGMDTIYF
V: TRBV7-2; size: medium-sized; J: TRBJ1-4; D: -; DNA: TGTGCCAGCAGCTTAGCGCCAGGGGTGGGTGAAAAACTGTTTTTT; CDR3: CASSLAPGVGEKLFF
V: TRBV20-1; size: -; J: TRBJ2-7; D: TRBD2; DNA: TGCAGTGCTAGAGATCCAAGAGTTAGCGGGGAGCAGTACTTC; CDR3: CSARDPRVSGEQYF
V: TRBV11-2; size: many; J: TRBJ1-1; D: -; DNA: TGTGCCAGCAGCTTAGTCAGGGACACTGAAGCTTTCTTT; CDR3: CASSLVRDTEAFF
V: TRBV25-1; size: large; J: TRBJ2-6; D: -; DNA: TGTGCCAGCAGTGAAGGGCTTGGGGCCAACGTCCTGACTTTC; CDR3: CASSEGLGANVLTF
V: TRBV6-5; size: -; J: TRBJ2-7; D: -; DNA: TGTGCCAGCAGTCAGGGTCCCTCCTACGAGCAGTACTTC; CDR3: CASSQGPSYEQYF
V: TRBV5-6; size: few; J: TRBJ2-2; D: TRBD2; DNA: TGTGCCAGCAGCTTGGGTAGCGGGAGGTTATCCGGGGAGCTGTTTTTT; CDR3: CASSLGSGRLSGELFF
V: TRBV6-1; size: medium-sized; J: TRBJ1-3; D: -; DNA: TGTGCCAGCAGTGAAGGATCCTCTGGAAACACCATATATTTT; CDR3: CASSEGSSGNTIYF
V: TRBV20-1; size: -; J: TRBJ2-2; D: TRBD2; DNA: TGCAGTGCTAGAGCAACTAGCGGGAGGGCCCCCGGGGAGCTGTTTTTT; CDR3: CSARATSGRAPGELFF
V: TRBV5-1; size: many; J: TRBJ2-1; D: TRBD1; DNA: TGCGCCAGCAGCTTTACCGGGACAGGGGAGGATGAGCAGTTCTTC; CDR3: CASSFTGTGEDEQFF
V: TRBV18; size: medium-sized; J: TRBJ1-4; D: -; DNA: TGTGCCAGCTCACTTTCGGGACCTCCTAATGAAAAACTGTTTTTT; CDR3: CASSLSGPPNEKLFF
V: TRBV27; size: few; J: TRBJ2-5; D: -; DNA: TGTGCCAGCAGTTTCCAAGAGACCCAGTACTTC; CDR3: CASSFQETQYF
V: TRBV20-1; size: large; J: TRBJ2-5; D: -; DNA: TGCAGTGCTAGCCCCCCGGGAATTGAGACCCAGTACTTC; CDR3: CSASPPGIETQYF
V: TRBV3-1; size: medium-sized; J: TRBJ2-5; D: -; DNA: TGTGCCAGCAGCCCTCGAGGGGCGGAGACCCAGTACTTC; CDR3: CASSPRGAETQYF
V: TRBV7-9; size: large; J: TRBJ1-5; D: -; DNA: TGTGCCAGCAGCTTAGGGAATCAGCCCCAGCATTTT; CDR3: CASSLGNQPQHF
V: TRBV5-1; size: many; J: TRBJ2-2; D: TRBD2; DNA: TGCGCCAGCAGCTTGGATCTAGCGGGAGCCGGGGAGCTGTTTTTT; CDR3: CASSLDLAGAGELFF
V: TRBV6-1; size: large; J: TRBJ2-7; D: -; DNA: TGTGCCAGCAATGACGGGCCCTACGAGCAGTACTTC; CDR3: CASNDGPYEQYF
V: TRBV2; size: few; J: TRBJ2-7; D: -; DNA: TGTGCCAGCGTTCGGGGGCTGAGCTCCTACGAGCAGTACTTC; CDR3: CASVRGLSSYEQYF
V: TRBV5-1; size: -; J: TRBJ2-2; D: -; DNA: TGCGCCAGCAGCCAGGATGTTACCGGGGAGCTGTTTTTT; CDR3: CASSQDVTGELFF
V: TRBV23-1; size: large; J: TRBJ1-4; D: -; DNA: TGCGCCAGCAGTCACTGTTCGGGACGGTCAACTAATGAAAAACTGTTTTTT; CDR3: CASSHCSGRSTNEKLFF